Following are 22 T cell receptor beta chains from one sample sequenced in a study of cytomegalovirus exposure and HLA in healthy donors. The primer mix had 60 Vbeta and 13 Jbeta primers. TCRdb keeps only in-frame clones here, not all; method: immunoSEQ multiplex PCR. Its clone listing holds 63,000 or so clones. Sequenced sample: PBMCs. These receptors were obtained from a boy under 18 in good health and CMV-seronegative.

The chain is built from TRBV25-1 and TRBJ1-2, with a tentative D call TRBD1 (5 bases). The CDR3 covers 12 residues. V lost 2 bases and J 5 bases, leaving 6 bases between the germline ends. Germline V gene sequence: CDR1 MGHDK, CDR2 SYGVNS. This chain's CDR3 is CASSEQGYGYTF. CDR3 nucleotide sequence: TGTGCCAGCAGTGAACAGGGTTATGGCTACACCTTC.

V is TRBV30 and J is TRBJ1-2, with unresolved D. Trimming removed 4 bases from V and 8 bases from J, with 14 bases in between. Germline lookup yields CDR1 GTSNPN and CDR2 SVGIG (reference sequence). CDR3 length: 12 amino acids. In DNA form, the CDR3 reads TGTGCCTGGACAGGCATCCACTTAGGCTACACCTTC. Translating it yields CAWTGIHLGYTF.

CDR3 in DNA: TGTGCCAGCAGCCAAGATGTACACTACGAGCAGTACTTC. Translated: CASSQDVHYEQYF. The chain carries TRBV4-2 and TRBJ2-5; D remains ambiguous. The J call is doubtful: the DNA matches TRBJ2-7 better. This CDR3 is 13 amino acids long. In germline, CDR1 is LGHNA, CDR2 YNFKEQ.

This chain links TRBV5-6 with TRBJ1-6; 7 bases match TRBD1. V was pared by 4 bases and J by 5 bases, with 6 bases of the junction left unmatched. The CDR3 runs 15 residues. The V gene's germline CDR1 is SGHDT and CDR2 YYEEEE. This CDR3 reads CASSGRQGNNSPLHF. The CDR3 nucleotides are TGTGCCAGCAGCGGCCGACAGGGCAATAATTCACCCCTCCACTTT.

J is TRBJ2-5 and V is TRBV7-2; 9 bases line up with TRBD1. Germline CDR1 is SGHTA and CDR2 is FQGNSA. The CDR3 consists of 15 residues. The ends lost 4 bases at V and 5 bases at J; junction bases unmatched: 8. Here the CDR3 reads CASSSVGQGRETQYF. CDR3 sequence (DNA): TGTGCCAGCAGCTCCGTCGGACAGGGGCGGGAGACCCAGTACTTC.

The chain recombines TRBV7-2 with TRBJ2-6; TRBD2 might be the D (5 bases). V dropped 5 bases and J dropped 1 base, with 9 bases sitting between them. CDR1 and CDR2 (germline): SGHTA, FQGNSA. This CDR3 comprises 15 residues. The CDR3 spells CASSREGSGANVLTF. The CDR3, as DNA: TGTGCCAGCAGCAGAGAGGGTTCTGGGGCCAACGTCCTGACTTTC.

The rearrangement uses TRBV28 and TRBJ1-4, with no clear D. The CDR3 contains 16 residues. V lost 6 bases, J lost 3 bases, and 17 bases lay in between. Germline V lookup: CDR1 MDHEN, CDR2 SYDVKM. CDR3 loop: CASRSISESANEKLFF. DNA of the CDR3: TGTGCCAGCAGGTCCATAAGCGAATCGGCTAATGAAAAACTGTTTTTT.

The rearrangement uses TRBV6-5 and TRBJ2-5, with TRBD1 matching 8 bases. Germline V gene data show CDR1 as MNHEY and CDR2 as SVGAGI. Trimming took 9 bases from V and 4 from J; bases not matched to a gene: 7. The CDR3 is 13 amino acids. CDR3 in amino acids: CASFLDRGETQYF. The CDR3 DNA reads TGTGCCAGTTTCCTCGACAGGGGAGAGACCCAGTACTTC.

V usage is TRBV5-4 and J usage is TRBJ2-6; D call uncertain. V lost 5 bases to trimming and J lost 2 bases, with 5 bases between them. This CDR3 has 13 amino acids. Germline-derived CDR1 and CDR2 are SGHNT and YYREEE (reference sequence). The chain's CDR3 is CASRRPGANVLTF. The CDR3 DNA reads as TGTGCCAGCAGGCGGCCTGGGGCCAACGTCCTGACTTTC.

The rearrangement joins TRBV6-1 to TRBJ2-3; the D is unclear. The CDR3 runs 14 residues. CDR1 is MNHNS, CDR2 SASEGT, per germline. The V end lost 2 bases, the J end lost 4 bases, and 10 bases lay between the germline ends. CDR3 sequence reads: CASSELSLPDTQYF. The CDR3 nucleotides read TGTGCCAGCAGTGAATTGAGTCTACCAGATACGCAGTATTTT.

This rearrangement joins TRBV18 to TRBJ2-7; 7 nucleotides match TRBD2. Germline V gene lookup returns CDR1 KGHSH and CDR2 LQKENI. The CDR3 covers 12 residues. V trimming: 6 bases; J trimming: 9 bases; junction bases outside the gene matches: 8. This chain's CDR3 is CASSYSSGSQYF. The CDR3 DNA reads TGTGCCAGCTCCTATTCTAGCGGATCGCAGTACTTC.

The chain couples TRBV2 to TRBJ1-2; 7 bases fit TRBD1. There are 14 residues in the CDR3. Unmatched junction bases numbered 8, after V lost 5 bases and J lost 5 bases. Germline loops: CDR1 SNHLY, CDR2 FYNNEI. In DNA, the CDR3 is TGTGCCAGCAGTAGCCAGGGGGATAAATATGGCTACACCTTC. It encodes CASSSQGDKYGYTF. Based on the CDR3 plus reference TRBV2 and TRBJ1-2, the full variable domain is EPEVTQTPSHQVTQMGQEVILRCVPISNHLYFYWYRQILGQKVEFLVSFYNNEISEKSEIFDDQFSVERPDGSNFTLKIRSTKLEDSAMYFCASSSQGDKYGYTFGSGTRLTVV.

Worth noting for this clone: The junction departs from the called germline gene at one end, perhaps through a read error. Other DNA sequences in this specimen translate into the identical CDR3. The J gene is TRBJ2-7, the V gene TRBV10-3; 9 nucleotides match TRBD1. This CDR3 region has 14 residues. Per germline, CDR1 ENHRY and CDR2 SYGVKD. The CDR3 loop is CASRRGQGAYEQYF. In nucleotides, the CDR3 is TGTGCCTCCCGAAGGGGACAGGGAGCTTACGAGCAGTACTTT.

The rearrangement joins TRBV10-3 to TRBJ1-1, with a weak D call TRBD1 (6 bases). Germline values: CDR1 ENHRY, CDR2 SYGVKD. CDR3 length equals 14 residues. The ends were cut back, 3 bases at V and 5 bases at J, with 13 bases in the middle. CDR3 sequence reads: CAISEIQRGTEAFF. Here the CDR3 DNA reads TGTGCCATCAGTGAAATACAAAGGGGGACTGAAGCTTTCTTT.

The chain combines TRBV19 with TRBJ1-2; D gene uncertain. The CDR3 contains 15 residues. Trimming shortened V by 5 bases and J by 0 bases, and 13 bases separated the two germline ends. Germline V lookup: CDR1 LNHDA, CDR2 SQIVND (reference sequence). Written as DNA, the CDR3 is TGTGCCAGTAGTTTAAAACAGAACGCTAACTATGGCTACACCTTC. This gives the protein CASSLKQNANYGYTF.

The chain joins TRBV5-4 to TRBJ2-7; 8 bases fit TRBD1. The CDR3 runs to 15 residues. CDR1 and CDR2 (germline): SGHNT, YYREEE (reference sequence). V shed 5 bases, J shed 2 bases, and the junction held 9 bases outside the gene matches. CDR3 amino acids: CASSRPQGEAYEQYF. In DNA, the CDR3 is TGTGCCAGCAGTCGGCCACAGGGGGAGGCCTACGAGCAGTACTTC.

CDR3 DNA: TGTGCCAGCAGCTTAAAAAATAAGGGGCGAGGCACTGAAGCTTTCTTT. Its protein product is CASSLKNKGRGTEAFF. The V gene is TRBV7-9, the J gene TRBJ1-1; D is possibly TRBD1 (5 bases). Germline CDR1 reads SEHNR; CDR2 reads FQNEAQ (reference sequence). The CDR3 is made up of 16 amino acids. The V gene lost 2 bases and the J gene lost 4 bases, with 17 bases spanning the gap.

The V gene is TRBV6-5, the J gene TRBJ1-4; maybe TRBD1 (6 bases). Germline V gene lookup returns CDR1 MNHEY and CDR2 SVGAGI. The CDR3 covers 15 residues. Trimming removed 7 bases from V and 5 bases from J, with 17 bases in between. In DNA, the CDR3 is TGTGCCAGCACCTTATCGGACAGTCAAAATGAAAAACTGTTTTTT. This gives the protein CASTLSDSQNEKLFF.

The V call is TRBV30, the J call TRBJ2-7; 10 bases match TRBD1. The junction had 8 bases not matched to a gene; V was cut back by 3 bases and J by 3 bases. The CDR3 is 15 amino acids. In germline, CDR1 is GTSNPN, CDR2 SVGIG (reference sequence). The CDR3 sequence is CAWSGTGDTSYEQYF. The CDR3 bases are TGTGCCTGGAGCGGGACAGGGGACACGAGCTACGAGCAGTACTTC.

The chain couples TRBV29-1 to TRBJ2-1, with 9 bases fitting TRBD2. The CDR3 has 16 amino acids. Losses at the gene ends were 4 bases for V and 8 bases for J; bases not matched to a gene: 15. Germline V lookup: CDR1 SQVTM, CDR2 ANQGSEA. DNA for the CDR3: TGCAGCGTTGGGAGTAGCGGGAGTGTAGGGATCGATGAGCAGTTCTTC. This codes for CSVGSSGSVGIDEQFF.

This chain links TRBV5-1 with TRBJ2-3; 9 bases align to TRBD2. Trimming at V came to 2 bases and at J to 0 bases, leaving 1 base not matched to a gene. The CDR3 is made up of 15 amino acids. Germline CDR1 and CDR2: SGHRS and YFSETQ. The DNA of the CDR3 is TGCGCCAGCAGCTTTAGCGGGGGTAGCACAGATACGCAGTATTTT. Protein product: CASSFSGGSTDTQYF.

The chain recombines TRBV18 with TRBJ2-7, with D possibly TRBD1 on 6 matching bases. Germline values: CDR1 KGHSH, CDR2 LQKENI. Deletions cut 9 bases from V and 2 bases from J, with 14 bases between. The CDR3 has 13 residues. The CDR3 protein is CASKGQSAYEQYF. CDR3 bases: TGTGCCAGTAAAGGACAGTCCGCCTACGAGCAGTACTTC.